The clone carrying this T cell receptor (beta chain) was recorded at least ten times. One entry per CDR3 protein, called by TCRdb with MiXCR from the RT-PCR reads. This table holds approximately 720,000 distinct CDR3 sequences, 14% found once. V lost 3 bases and J lost 2; bases outside the gene matches: 4. Germline loops: CDR1 LNHNV, CDR2 YYDKDF (reference sequence). The CDR3 runs 15 residues. The specimen sequenced was memory CD4+ T cells from blood. The chain recombines TRBV15 with TRBJ2-7; 10 bases are a match to TRBD2. The clonotype comes from a female donor in good health, serving as a healthy control. The CDR3 DNA reads as TGTGCCACCAGCAGGAGACTAGCGGGTGCCTACGAGCAGTACTTC. This gives the protein CATSRRLAGAYEQYF.